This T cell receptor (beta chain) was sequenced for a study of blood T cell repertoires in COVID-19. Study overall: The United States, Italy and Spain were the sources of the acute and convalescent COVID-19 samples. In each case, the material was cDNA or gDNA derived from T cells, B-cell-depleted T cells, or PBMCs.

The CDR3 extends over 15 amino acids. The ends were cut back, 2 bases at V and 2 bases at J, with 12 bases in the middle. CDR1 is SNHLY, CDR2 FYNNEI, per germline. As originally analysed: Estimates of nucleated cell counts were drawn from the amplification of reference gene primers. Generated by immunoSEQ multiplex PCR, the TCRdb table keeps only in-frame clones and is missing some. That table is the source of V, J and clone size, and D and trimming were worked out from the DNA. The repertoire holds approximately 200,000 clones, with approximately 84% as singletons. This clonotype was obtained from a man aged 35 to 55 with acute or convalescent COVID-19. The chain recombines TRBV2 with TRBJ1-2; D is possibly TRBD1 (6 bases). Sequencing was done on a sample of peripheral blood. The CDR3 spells CASSEMGRGNYGYTF. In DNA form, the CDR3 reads TGTGCCAGCAGTGAAATGGGCAGGGGAAACTATGGCTACACCTTC.